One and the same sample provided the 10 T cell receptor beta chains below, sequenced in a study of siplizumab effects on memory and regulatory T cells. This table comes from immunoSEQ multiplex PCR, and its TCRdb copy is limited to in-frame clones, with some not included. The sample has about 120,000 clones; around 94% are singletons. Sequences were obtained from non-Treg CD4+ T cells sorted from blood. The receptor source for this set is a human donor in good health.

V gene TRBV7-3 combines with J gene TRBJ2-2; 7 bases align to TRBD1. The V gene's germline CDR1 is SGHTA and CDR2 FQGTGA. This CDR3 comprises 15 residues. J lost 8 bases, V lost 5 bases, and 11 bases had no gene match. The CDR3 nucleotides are TGTGCCAGCAGCCCGAGTCTAGACAGGGATGGGGAGCTGTTTTTT. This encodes CASSPSLDRDGELFF.

CDR3 in DNA: TGTGCCAGCAGCCAAACAGGGGCGGACACCGGGGAGCTGTTTTTT. Translated, it gives CASSQTGADTGELFF. V usage is TRBV11-2 and J usage is TRBJ2-2, with 7 bases identical to TRBD1. Germline V gives CDR1 SGHAT, CDR2 FQNNGV. The length of the CDR3 is 15 residues. V lost 5 bases and J lost 3; bases outside the gene matches: 6. Full variable domain (outside the CDR3, taken from reference TRBV11-2 and TRBJ2-2): EAGVAQSPRYKIIEKRQSVAFWCNPISGHATLYWYQQILGQGPKLLIQFQNNGVVDDSQLPKDRFSAERLKGVDSTLKIQPAKLEDSAVYLCASSQTGADTGELFFGEGSRLTVL.

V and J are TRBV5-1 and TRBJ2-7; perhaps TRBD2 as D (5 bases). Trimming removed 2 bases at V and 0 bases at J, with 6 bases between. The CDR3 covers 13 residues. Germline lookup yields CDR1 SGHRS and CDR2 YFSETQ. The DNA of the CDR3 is TGCGCCAGCAGCTTTGGGAGCTCCTACGAGCAGTACTTC. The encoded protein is CASSFGSSYEQYF.

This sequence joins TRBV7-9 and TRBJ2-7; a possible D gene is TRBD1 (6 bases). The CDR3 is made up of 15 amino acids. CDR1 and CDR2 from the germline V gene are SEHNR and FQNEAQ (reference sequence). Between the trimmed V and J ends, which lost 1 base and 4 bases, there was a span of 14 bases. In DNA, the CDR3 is TGTGCCAGCAGCTTAGATTCGGCAGGGGTGTACGAGCAGTACTTC. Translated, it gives CASSLDSAGVYEQYF.

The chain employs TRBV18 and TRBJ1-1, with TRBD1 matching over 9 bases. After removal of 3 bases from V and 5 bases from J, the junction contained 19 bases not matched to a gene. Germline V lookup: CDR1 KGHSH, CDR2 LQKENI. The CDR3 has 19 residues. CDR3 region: CASSPVAIVGTGSETEAFF. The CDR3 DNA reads TGTGCCAGCTCACCGGTAGCCATTGTGGGGACAGGGTCCGAAACTGAAGCTTTCTTT.

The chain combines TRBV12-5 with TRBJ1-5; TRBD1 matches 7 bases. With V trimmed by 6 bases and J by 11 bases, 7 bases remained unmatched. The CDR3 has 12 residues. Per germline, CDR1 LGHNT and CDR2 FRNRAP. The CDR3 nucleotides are TGTGCTAGTGGCCCGGAGGGGGCTGCCCAGCATTTT. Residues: CASGPEGAAQHF.

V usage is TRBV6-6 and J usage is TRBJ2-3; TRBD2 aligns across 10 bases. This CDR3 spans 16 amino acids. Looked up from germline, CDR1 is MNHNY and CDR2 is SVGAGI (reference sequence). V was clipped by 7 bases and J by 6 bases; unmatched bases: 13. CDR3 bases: TGTGCCAGCACCCAGACTAGCGGGCAGGTTCGGGATACGCAGTATTTT. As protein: CASTQTSGQVRDTQYF.

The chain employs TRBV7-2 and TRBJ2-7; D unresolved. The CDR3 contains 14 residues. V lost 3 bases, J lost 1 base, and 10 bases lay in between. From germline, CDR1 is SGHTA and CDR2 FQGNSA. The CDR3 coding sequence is TGTGCCAGCAGCTTTGCGGCAGGTTCCTACGAGCAGTACTTC. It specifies CASSFAAGSYEQYF.

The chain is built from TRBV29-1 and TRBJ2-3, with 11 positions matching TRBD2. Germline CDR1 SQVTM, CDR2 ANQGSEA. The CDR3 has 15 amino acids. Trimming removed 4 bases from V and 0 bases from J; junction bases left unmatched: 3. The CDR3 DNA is TGCAGCGTTGGCCTAGCGGGGGGCAGCACAGATACGCAGTATTTT. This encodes CSVGLAGGSTDTQYF.

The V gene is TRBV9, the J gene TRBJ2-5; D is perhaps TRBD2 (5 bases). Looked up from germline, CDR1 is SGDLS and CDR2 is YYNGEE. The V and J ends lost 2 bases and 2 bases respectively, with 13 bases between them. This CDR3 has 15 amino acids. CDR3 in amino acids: CASSVTPGGQETQYF. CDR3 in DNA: TGTGCCAGCAGCGTGACCCCAGGAGGACAAGAGACCCAGTACTTC. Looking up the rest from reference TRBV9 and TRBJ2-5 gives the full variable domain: DSGVTQTPKHLITATGQRVTLRCSPRSGDLSVYWYQQSLDQGLQFLIQYYNGEERAKGNILERFSAQQFPDLHSELNLSSLELGDSALYFCASSVTPGGQETQYFGPGTRLLVL.